This TCR beta chain was recovered during a study of long-term antiretroviral therapy in people with HIV. Findings and limits, study-wide: HIV repertoire CDR3 lengths ranged less widely than those of controls. ART adherence was not documented, and neither viral resistance nor therapy changes had any data.

The germline gives CDR1 SGHKS, CDR2 YYEKEE (reference sequence). Trimming took off 2 bases at V and 3 bases at J, with 8 bases between the two ends. This CDR3 comprises 13 residues. Every donor had one or more pre-ART and two or more post-ART PBMC samples. Of note for this clone: Its specificity is unknown.

A v3.0 immunoSEQ assay was performed at survey level. Some clones are missing from TCRdb's copy, which holds only in-frame ones; the method was immunoSEQ multiplex PCR. Seen here are roughly 20,000 clones, approximately 76% observed once, and the top ten hold less than 15%. This rearrangement joins TRBV5-5 to TRBJ1-1; D is possibly TRBD1 (5 bases). This clonotype originated in a woman aged 40 to 50 with HIV. The starting material was unsorted PBMCs, obtained about 1.8 years before starting antiretroviral therapy. CDR3 sequence: CASSFGGDTEAFF. The CDR3 DNA is TGTGCCAGCAGCTTTGGAGGGGACACTGAAGCTTTCTTT.